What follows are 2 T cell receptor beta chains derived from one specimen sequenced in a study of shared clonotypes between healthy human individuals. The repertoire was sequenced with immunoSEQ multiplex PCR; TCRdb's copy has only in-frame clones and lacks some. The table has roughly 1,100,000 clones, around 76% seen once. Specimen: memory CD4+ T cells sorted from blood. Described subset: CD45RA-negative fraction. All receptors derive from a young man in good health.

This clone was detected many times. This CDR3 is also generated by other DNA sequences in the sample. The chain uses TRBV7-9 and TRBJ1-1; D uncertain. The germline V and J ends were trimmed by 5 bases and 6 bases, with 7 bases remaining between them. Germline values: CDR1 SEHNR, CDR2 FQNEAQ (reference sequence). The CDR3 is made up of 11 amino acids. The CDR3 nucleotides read TGTGCCAGCAGCCGAGAGGCTGAAGCTTTCTTT. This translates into CASSREAEAFF.

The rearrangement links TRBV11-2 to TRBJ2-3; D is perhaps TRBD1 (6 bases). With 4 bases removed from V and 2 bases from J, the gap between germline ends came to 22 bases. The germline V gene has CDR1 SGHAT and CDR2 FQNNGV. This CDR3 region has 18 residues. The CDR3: CASSSNFPGGPLTDTQYF. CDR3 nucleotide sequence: TGTGCCAGCAGCTCGAACTTTCCTGGGGGCCCGCTCACAGATACGCAGTATTTT.